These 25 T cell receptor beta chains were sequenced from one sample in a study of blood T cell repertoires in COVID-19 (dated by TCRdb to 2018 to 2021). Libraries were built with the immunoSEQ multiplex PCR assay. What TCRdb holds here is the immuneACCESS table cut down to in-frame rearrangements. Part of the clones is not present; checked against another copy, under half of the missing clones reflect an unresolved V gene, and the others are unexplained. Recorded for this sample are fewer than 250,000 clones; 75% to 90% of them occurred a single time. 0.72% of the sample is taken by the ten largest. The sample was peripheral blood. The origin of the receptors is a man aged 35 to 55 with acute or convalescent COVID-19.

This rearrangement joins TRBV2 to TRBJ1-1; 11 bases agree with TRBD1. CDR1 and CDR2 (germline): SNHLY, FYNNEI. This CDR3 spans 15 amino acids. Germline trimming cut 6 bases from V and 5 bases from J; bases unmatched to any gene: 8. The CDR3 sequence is CASSPDRGLGTEAFF. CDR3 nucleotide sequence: TGTGCCAGCAGCCCGGACAGGGGGCTTGGGACTGAAGCTTTCTTT. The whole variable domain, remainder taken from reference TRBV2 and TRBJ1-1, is EPEVTQTPSHQVTQMGQEVILRCVPISNHLYFYWYRQILGQKVEFLVSFYNNEISEKSEIFDDQFSVERPDGSNFTLKIRSTKLEDSAMYFCASSPDRGLGTEAFFGQGTRLTVV.

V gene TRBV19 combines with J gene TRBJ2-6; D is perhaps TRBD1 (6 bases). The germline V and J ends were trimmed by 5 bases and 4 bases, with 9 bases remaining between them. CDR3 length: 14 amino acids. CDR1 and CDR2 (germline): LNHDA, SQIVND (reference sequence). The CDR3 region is CASSWGPGANVLTF. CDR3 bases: TGTGCCAGTAGTTGGGGGCCAGGGGCCAACGTCCTGACTTTC.

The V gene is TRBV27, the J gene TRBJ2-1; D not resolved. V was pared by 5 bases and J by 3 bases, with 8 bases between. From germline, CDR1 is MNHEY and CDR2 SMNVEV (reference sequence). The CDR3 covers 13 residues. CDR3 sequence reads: CASSPAHYNEQFF. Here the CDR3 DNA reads TGTGCCAGCAGTCCCGCACACTACAATGAGCAGTTCTTC.

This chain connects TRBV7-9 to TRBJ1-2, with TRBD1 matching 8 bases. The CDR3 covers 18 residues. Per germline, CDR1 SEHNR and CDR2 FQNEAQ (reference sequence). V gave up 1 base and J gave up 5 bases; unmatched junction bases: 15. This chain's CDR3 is CASSLGRTLQGVAYGYTF. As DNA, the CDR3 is TGTGCCAGCAGCTTAGGCCGAACCTTACAGGGGGTGGCTTATGGCTACACCTTC.

The CDR3 DNA is TGTGCCAGCAGTTCCGGGACTAGCGGGATCCTCCGGTACAATGAGCAGTTCTTC. Encoded protein: CASSSGTSGILRYNEQFF. This chain uses TRBV5-5 with TRBJ2-1; 13 bases fit TRBD2. This CDR3 has 18 residues. Germline V gene sequence: CDR1 SGHKS, CDR2 YYEKEE (reference sequence). Trimming removed 5 bases from V and 4 bases from J; junction bases left unmatched: 12.

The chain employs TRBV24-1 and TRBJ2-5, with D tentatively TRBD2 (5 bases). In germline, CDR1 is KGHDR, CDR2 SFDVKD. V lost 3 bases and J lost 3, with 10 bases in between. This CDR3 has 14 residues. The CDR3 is CATSDRGSEETQYF. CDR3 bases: TGTGCCACCAGTGATAGAGGTAGCGAAGAGACCCAGTACTTC.

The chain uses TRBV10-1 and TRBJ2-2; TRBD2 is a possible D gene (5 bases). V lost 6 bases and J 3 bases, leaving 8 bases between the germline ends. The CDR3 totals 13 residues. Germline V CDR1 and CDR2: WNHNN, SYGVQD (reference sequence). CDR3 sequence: CASSKDYTGELFF. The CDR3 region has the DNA TGCGCCAGCAGCAAGGACTACACCGGGGAGCTGTTTTTT.

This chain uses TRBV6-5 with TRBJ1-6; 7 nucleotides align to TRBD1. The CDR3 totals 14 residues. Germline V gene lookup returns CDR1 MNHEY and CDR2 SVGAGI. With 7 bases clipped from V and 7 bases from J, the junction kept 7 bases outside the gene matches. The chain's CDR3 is CASTRQGDNSPLHF. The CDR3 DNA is TGTGCCAGCACCCGACAGGGCGACAATTCACCCCTCCACTTT.

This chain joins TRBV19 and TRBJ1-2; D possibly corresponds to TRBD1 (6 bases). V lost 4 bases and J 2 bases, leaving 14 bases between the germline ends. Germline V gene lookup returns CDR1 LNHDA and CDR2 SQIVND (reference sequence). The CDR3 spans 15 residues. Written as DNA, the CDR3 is TGTGCCAGTAGTAAATTCCACAGGGAGAACTATGGCTACACCTTC. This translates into CASSKFHRENYGYTF.

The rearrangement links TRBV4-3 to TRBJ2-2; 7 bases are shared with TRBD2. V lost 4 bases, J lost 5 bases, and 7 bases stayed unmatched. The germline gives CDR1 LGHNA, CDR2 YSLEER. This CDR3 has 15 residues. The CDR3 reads CASSRGGGATGELFF. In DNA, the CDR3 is TGCGCCAGCAGCCGCGGGGGAGGGGCGACCGGGGAGCTGTTTTTT.

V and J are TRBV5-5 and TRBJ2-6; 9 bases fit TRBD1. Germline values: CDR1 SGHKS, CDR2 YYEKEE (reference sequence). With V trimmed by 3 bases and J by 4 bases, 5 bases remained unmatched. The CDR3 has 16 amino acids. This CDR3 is CASSWGTGLGANVLTF. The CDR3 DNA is TGTGCCAGCAGCTGGGGGACAGGGTTAGGGGCCAACGTCCTGACTTTC. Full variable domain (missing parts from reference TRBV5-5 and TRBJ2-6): DAGVTQSPTHLIKTRGQQVTLRCSPISGHKSVSWYQQVLGQGPQFIFQYYEKEERGRGNFPDRFSARQFPNYSSELNVNALLLGDSALYLCASSWGTGLGANVLTFGAGSRLTVL.

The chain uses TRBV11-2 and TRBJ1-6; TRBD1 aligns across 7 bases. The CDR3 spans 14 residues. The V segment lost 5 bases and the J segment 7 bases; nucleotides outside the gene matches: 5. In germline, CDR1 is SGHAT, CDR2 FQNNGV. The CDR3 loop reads CASSRQGGNSPLHF. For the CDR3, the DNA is TGTGCCAGCAGCCGACAGGGCGGCAATTCACCCCTCCACTTT.

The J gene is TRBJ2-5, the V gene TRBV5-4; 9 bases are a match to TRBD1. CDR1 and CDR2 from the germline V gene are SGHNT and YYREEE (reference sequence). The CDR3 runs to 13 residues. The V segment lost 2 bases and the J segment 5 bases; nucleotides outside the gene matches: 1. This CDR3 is CASSFDRGETQYF. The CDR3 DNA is TGTGCCAGCAGCTTTGACAGGGGGGAGACCCAGTACTTC.

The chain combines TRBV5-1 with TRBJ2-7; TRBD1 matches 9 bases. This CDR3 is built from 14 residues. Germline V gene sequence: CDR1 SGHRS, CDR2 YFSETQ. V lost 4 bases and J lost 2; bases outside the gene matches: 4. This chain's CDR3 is CASSPGTGTYEQYF. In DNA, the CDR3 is TGCGCCAGCAGCCCCGGGACAGGGACCTACGAGCAGTACTTC.

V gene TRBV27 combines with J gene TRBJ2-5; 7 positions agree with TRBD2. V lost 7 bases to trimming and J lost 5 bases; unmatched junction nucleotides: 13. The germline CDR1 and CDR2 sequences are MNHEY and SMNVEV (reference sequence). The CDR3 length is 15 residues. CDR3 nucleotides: TGTGCCAGCACCTTAGCGGGTGGCTCGGGCGAGACCCAGTACTTC. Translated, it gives CASTLAGGSGETQYF.

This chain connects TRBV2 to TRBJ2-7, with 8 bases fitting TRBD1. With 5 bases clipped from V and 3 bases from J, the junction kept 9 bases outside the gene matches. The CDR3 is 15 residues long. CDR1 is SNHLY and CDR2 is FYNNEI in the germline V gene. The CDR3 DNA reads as TGTGCCAGCAGTTACGGACAGGGAAGAAACTACGAGCAGTACTTC. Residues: CASSYGQGRNYEQYF.

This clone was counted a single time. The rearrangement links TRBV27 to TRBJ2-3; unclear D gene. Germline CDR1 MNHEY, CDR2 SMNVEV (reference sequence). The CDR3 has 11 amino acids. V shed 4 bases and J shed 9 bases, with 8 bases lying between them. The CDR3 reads CASSSLMTQYF. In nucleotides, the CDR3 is TGTGCCAGCAGTTCTCTAATGACGCAGTATTTT.

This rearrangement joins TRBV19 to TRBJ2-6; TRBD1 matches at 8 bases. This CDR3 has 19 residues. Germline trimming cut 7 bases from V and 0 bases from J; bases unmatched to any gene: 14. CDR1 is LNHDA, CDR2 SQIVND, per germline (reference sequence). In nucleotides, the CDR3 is TGTGCCAGTACCAAATTGGACAGGGCATCCATCTCTGGGGCCAACGTCCTGACTTTC. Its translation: CASTKLDRASISGANVLTF.

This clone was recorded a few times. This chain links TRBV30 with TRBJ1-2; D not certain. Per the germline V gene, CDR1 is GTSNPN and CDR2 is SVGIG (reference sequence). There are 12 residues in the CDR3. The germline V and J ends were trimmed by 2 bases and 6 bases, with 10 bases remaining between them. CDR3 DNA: TGTGCCTGGAGTCTCTATTCCGATGGCTACACCTTC. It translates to CAWSLYSDGYTF.

Here the CDR3 DNA reads TGCGCCAGCAGCCAAGCGCTTGGCACCTACAATGAGCAGTTCTTC. It codes for CASSQALGTYNEQFF. This chain links TRBV4-1 with TRBJ2-1, with D uncertain. Trimming stripped 1 base from V and 2 bases from J, with 9 bases between. Germline loops: CDR1 MGHRA, CDR2 YSYEKL. This CDR3 has 15 residues.

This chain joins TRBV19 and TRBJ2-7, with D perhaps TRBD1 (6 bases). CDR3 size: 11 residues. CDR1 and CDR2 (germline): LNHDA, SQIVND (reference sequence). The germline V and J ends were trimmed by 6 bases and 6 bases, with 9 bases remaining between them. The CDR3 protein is CASRQGREQYF. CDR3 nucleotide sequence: TGTGCCAGTAGACAGGGACGCGAGCAGTACTTC.

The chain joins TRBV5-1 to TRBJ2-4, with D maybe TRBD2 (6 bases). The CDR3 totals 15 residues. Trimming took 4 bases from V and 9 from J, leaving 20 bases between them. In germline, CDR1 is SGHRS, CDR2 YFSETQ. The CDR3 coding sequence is TGCGCCAGCAGCCAAACTAAACGGGGGTTGGCCATTCAGTACTTC. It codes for CASSQTKRGLAIQYF.

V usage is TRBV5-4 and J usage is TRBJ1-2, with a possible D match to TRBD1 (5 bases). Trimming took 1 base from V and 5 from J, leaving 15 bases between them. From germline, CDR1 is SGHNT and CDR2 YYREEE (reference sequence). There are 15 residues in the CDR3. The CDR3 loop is CASSLQTASRYGYTF. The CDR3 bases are TGTGCCAGCAGCTTGCAGACAGCTAGTCGGTATGGCTACACCTTC.

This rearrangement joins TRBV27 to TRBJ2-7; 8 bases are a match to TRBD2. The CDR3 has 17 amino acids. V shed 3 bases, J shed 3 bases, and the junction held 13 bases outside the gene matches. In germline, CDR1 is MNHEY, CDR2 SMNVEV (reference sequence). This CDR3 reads CASSFSPTSGAHYEQYF. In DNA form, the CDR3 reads TGTGCCAGCAGTTTCAGCCCCACTAGCGGAGCCCACTACGAGCAGTACTTC.

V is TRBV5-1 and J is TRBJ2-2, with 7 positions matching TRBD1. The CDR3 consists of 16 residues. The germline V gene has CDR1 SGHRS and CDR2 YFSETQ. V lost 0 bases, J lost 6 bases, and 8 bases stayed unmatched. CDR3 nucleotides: TGCGCCAGCAGCTTGGTTACGACAGGGTTTCCCGGGGAGCTGTTTTTT. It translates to CASSLVTTGFPGELFF.